This TCR beta chain was sequenced for a study of T cells after yellow fever vaccination. Study-level background: Each low-cell-number fraction was prepared by means of SMART-Seq v4 Ultra Low Input. General study results and limits: Repertoires obtained by FACS sorting could include abundant clonotypes that entered as contaminants from the bulk population. Researchers report a weaker secondary response that nonetheless peaked faster, day 5 versus 15.

This clonotype was found a few times. Its specificity is not known. Germline V gene sequence: CDR1 LNHDA, CDR2 SQIVND (reference sequence). Trimming left V 6 bases short and J 4 bases short, with 18 bases between. This CDR3 has 15 amino acids. TCRdb recomputed calls from the 5' RACE reads with MiXCR, one row per CDR3 protein. The table shows roughly 340,000 distinct CDR3 sequences, with 8.7% occurring only once. The TCR sequence derives from a man aged 18-30 years who received the YFV17D yellow fever vaccine. V gene TRBV19 combines with J gene TRBJ1-1; the D is unclear. The sequences come from PBMCs, collected on the day of the first yellow fever vaccination. In nucleotides, the CDR3 is TGTGCCAGTAGACGTGTAAGTGCTGGGAGCACTGAAGCTTTCTTT. Residues: CASRRVSAGSTEAFF.